The sequence of this TCR beta chain was determined in a study of blood T cell repertoires in COVID-19. Across the whole study: PBMCs, B-cell-depleted T cells, or T cells were the source of the cDNA or gDNA that made up the material.

This clone came up many times. J lost 7 bases, V lost 4 bases, and 6 bases had no gene match. The V gene's germline CDR1 is SGHRS and CDR2 YFSETQ. This CDR3 is built from 15 residues. TCRdb keeps only in-frame clones here, not all; method: immunoSEQ multiplex PCR. The sample records approximately 180,000 clones, 84% being singletons. The material sequenced was PBMCs or T cells enriched from blood (not recorded which). This receptor was obtained from a man over 45 who had recovered from COVID-19. The chain couples TRBV5-1 to TRBJ1-6; the match to TRBD1 covers 9 bases. This chain's CDR3 is CASSPRQGGNSPLHF. In nucleotides, the CDR3 is TGCGCCAGCAGCCCGCGACAGGGGGGCAATTCACCCCTCCACTTT.